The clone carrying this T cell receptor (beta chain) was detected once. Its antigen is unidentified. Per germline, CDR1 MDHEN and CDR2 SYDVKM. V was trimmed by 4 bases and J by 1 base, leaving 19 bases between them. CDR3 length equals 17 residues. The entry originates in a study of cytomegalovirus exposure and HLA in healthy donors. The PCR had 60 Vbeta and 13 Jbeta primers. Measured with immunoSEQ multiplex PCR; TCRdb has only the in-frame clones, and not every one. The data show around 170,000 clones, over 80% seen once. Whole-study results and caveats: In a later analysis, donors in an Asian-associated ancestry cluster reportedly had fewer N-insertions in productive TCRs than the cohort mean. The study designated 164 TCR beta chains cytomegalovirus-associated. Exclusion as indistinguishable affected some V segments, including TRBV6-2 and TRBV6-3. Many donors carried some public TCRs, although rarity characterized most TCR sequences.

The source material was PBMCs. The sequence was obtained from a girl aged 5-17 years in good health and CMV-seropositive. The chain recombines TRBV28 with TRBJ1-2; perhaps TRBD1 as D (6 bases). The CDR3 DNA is TGTGCCAGCAGTTCAATTAGGAGGACAGTAATTAACTATGGCTACACCTTC. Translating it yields CASSSIRRTVINYGYTF.